The 4 T cell receptor beta chains given below trace back to one sample, sequenced in a study of cytomegalovirus exposure and HLA in healthy donors (dated by TCRdb to 2015 to 2018). Libraries were prepared through the immunoSEQ multiplex PCR assay. For the multiplex PCR, a mixture combining 60 forward primers for TCR Vbeta segments and 13 reverse primers for TCR Jbeta segments was used. TCRdb re-hosts the immuneACCESS table, in-frame sequences only. Its copies lack some clones; in the studies checked, an unresolved V gene accounts for under half of them, and the cause for the rest is not known. In this sample the table shows approximately 200,000 clones, more than 75% of which occur a single time. Over 1% of the sample is held by the ten biggest clonotypes. The sequenced sample was PBMCs. The receptor source for this set is a human donor in good health.

Details on this clone: Other DNA variants within this sample encode the same CDR3. The V and J genes are TRBV7-3 and TRBJ2-3; D is perhaps TRBD2 (6 bases). CDR1 and CDR2 (germline): SGHTA, FQGTGA. With 0 bases removed from V and 2 bases from J, the gap between germline ends came to 9 bases. This CDR3 is built from 15 residues. The CDR3 reads CASSLTGGSTDTQYF. Here the CDR3 DNA reads TGTGCCAGCAGCTTAACCGGGGGTTCCACAGATACGCAGTATTTT.

The rearrangement uses TRBV11-1 and TRBJ2-1, with TRBD2 identical over 8 bases. The V segment lost 5 bases and the J segment 6 bases; nucleotides outside the gene matches: 18. Germline CDR1 reads SGHAT; CDR2 reads FQDESV (reference sequence). The CDR3 sequence is 18 residues long. CDR3 DNA: TGTGCCAGCAGCCTAATTCCCTTGGGGTCTAGCGGGCGCAATGAGCAGTTCTTC. Protein product: CASSLIPLGSSGRNEQFF.

The rearrangement links TRBV18 to TRBJ2-5, with 10 bases lining up with TRBD2. The CDR3 length is 16 residues. Germline V gene sequence: CDR1 KGHSH, CDR2 LQKENI. Trimming cost V 3 bases and J 1 base; bases outside gene matches: 5. The CDR3 loop reads CASSPSSGSPQETQYF. The CDR3 DNA reads as TGTGCCAGCTCACCTTCTAGCGGGAGTCCCCAAGAGACCCAGTACTTC.

The V and J genes are TRBV27 and TRBJ1-1; D call uncertain. V was shortened by 2 bases and J by 4 bases, with 8 bases between the two germline ends. The CDR3 is 13 amino acids. Germline V gene data show CDR1 as MNHEY and CDR2 as SMNVEV (reference sequence). The CDR3 is CASSLDKFTEAFF. The CDR3 DNA follows: TGTGCCAGCAGTTTAGACAAGTTCACTGAAGCTTTCTTT.